The 3 T cell receptor beta chains below were found in one sample sequenced in a study of T cells in tumors after PD-1 blockade. TCRdb's copy holds only in-frame clones and misses some; the assay was immunoSEQ multiplex PCR. The data show 7,900 or so clones, roughly 57% seen once. The time point: second of two post-therapy site-matched biopsies around two months apart. This material consisted of tumor tissue, taken after anti-PD-1 treatment. The receptors derive from a human donor with basal cell carcinoma.

This clone is a singleton in its sample. The genes are TRBV27 and TRBJ1-1; 9 positions match TRBD1. Germline assignment: CDR1 MNHEY and CDR2 SMNVEV (reference sequence). The ends lost 3 bases at V and 5 bases at J; junction bases unmatched: 7. The CDR3 has 15 residues. CDR3 in DNA: TGTGCCAGCAGTTTTTGGGACAGGGTGGGTACTGAAGCTTTCTTT. Translation: CASSFWDRVGTEAFF.

The chain recombines TRBV7-6 with TRBJ2-2; no reliable D call. The CDR3 runs 13 residues. Trimming removed 4 bases from V and 5 bases from J, with 8 bases in between. Per germline, CDR1 SGHVS and CDR2 FNYEAQ. The CDR3 bases are TGTGCCAGCAGCTGGAGTGGAACCGGGGAGCTGTTTTTT. Encoded protein: CASSWSGTGELFF.

This clone has more than one count but fewer than ten. This chain uses TRBV3-1 (or the pseudogene TRBV3-2) with TRBJ1-3; 7 nucleotides line up with TRBD1. This CDR3 is 16 amino acids long. V gave up 0 bases and J gave up 3 bases; unmatched junction bases: 5. Germline assignment: CDR1 LGHDT and CDR2 YNNKEL (reference sequence). CDR3 DNA: TGTGCCAGCAGCCAAGAAGGGAGGGGGCTTGGAAACACCATATATTTT. Translating gives CASSQEGRGLGNTIYF.